Presented here are 29 T cell receptor beta chains from one specimen sequenced in a study of shared clonotypes between healthy human individuals. Clones were sequenced by immunoSEQ multiplex PCR, and TCRdb holds only the in-frame ones, with some missing. The table records roughly 2.1 million clones, under 95% of them present only once. Positively selected for CCR7, the CD45RO-negative cells used as naive CD8 cells excluded terminally differentiated effector memory CD45RA+ cells. Sequencing was performed on naive CD8+ T cells from PBMCs. These receptors were obtained from a man between 18 and 29 years old in good health. Some clones in this sample may be carry-over from other donors' samples.

About this clone: Distinct nucleotide sequences in the sample also encode this CDR3. The chain recombines TRBV4-3 with TRBJ2-7; D not resolved. V shed 1 base and J shed 4 bases, with 8 bases lying between them. Germline loops: CDR1 LGHNA, CDR2 YSLEER. This CDR3 contains 13 residues. In DNA form, the CDR3 reads TGCGCCAGCAGCCAAGGGCTTTCATACGAGCAGTACTTC. It yields the protein CASSQGLSYEQYF.

The chain is built from TRBV5-6 and TRBJ2-1, with 8 bases that match TRBD1. Germline V gene lookup returns CDR1 SGHDT and CDR2 YYEEEE. This CDR3 is 15 amino acids long. The junction had 8 bases not matched to a gene; V was cut back by 4 bases and J by 5 bases. CDR3 loop: CASSPRTGNDNEQFF. The CDR3 bases are TGTGCCAGCAGCCCACGGACAGGGAACGACAATGAGCAGTTCTTC.

For the CDR3, the DNA is TGTGCCAGCAGTCCGTCGGCGGGAGTCCGCTACAATGAGCAGTTCTTC. This translates into CASSPSAGVRYNEQFF. The chain joins TRBV27 to TRBJ2-1; TRBD2 matches at 7 bases. This CDR3 contains 16 residues. CDR1 and CDR2 (germline): MNHEY, SMNVEV (reference sequence). The junction had 10 bases not matched to a gene; V was cut back by 5 bases and J by 3 bases.

V usage is TRBV7-6 and J usage is TRBJ2-2; tentative D call: TRBD2 (6 bases). Germline CDR1 and CDR2: SGHVS and FNYEAQ. This CDR3 comprises 17 residues. The ends were cut back, 5 bases at V and 0 bases at J, with 16 bases in the middle. Written as DNA, the CDR3 is TGTGCCAGCAGCCACCCGACGGGCGGGACGAACACCGGGGAGCTGTTTTTT. The encoded protein is CASSHPTGGTNTGELFF.

This clone has just one count. The gene calls are TRBV7-9 and TRBJ2-1; D is tentatively TRBD1 or TRBD2 (5 bases each). Trimming removed 4 bases at V and 2 bases at J, with 18 bases between. Germline V CDR1 and CDR2: SEHNR, FQNEAQ (reference sequence). The CDR3 runs to 17 residues. The CDR3 DNA reads as TGTGCCAGCAGCTCGTACCGGGGCGGTGTGGCCTACAATGAGCAGTTCTTC. Amino acid sequence: CASSSYRGGVAYNEQFF.

V usage is TRBV4-1 and J usage is TRBJ2-6; D gene uncertain. The CDR3 consists of 13 residues. In germline, CDR1 is MGHRA, CDR2 YSYEKL. Trimming removed 6 bases at V and 4 bases at J, with 7 bases between. The CDR3 here is CASRVTGANVLTF. In nucleotides, the CDR3 is TGCGCCAGCAGGGTGACAGGGGCCAACGTCCTGACTTTC.

This chain links TRBV4-2 with TRBJ1-5; 8 bases line up with TRBD1. Germline trimming cut 0 bases from V and 4 bases from J; bases unmatched to any gene: 8. This CDR3 contains 17 residues. Germline V gene lookup returns CDR1 LGHNA and CDR2 YNFKEQ. The CDR3 bases are TGTGCCAGCAGCCAAGATGCAGCGACAGGGGAAAATCAGCCCCAGCATTTT. This codes for CASSQDAATGENQPQHF.

The chain recombines TRBV29-1 with TRBJ2-5; D is undetermined. Germline loops: CDR1 SQVTM, CDR2 ANQGSEA. This CDR3 comprises 15 residues. V was cut by 4 bases and J by 5 bases, with 20 bases left in between. CDR3 sequence reads: CSVVYRDPEAETQYF. The CDR3 DNA reads as TGCAGCGTTGTGTATCGAGACCCCGAGGCGGAGACCCAGTACTTC.

A few counts support this clone. The chain has TRBV30 and TRBJ1-2; D perhaps matches TRBD1 (6 bases). V lost 0 bases and J lost 6, with 14 bases in between. The CDR3 has 14 residues. Per germline, CDR1 GTSNPN and CDR2 SVGIG (reference sequence). The CDR3 sequence is CAWSVSGAGDGYTF. CDR3 bases: TGTGCCTGGAGTGTATCGGGGGCGGGCGATGGCTACACCTTC.

V and J are TRBV9 and TRBJ1-1; D possibly corresponds to TRBD1 (5 bases). V was trimmed by 3 bases and J by 3 bases, leaving 9 bases between them. The CDR3 is 13 amino acids. Germline V gene lookup returns CDR1 SGDLS and CDR2 YYNGEE. The CDR3 region is CASSGGSHTEAFF. In nucleotides, the CDR3 is TGTGCCAGCAGCGGGGGGTCTCACACTGAAGCTTTCTTT.

V gene TRBV19 combines with J gene TRBJ2-7; unclear D gene. V lost 3 bases, J lost 3 bases, and 15 bases lay in between. The CDR3 runs to 15 residues. Germline lookup yields CDR1 LNHDA and CDR2 SQIVND (reference sequence). The CDR3 loop reads CASSMASPPFYEQYF. CDR3 in DNA: TGTGCCAGTAGTATGGCCTCACCCCCCTTCTACGAGCAGTACTTC.

V usage is TRBV5-6 and J usage is TRBJ1-1; D remains unclear. Per germline, CDR1 SGHDT and CDR2 YYEEEE. CDR3 length: 12 amino acids. V lost 6 bases and J 4 bases, leaving 10 bases between the germline ends. The CDR3 DNA reads TGTGCCAGCAATACCCGAAGCACTGAAGCTTTCTTT. Translation gives CASNTRSTEAFF.

This clone was recorded only once. The chain carries TRBV14 and TRBJ2-1, with 12 nucleotides matching TRBD2. Germline CDR1 and CDR2: SGHDN and FVKESK. The ends lost 1 base at V and 7 bases at J; junction bases unmatched: 11. The CDR3 consists of 18 residues. The CDR3 protein is CASSQALWVLAGGNEQFF. As DNA, the CDR3 is TGTGCCAGCAGCCAAGCCTTGTGGGTCCTAGCGGGAGGGAATGAGCAGTTCTTC.

The chain carries TRBV1 and TRBJ1-2; the D call in the table, TRBD1, was not verified against the DNA. TRBV1 is a pseudogene locus. The CDR3 totals 15 residues. CDR3 region: CTSSQGTGPNYGYTF. CDR3 bases: TGCACCAGCAGCCAAGGGACAGGACCTAACTATGGCTACACCTTC.

A note on this clone: The sample contains more than one DNA sequence encoding this CDR3. The chain carries TRBV28 and TRBJ2-1; 8 bases align to TRBD2. Germline loops: CDR1 MDHEN, CDR2 SYDVKM. The V and J ends lost 7 bases and 9 bases, in that order; junction bases with no gene match: 5. This CDR3 contains 12 residues. Written as DNA, the CDR3 is TGTGCCAGCACCCCGGGGGGGGGTGAGCAGTTCTTC. It encodes CASTPGGGEQFF.

The CDR3 reads CASSLGDRVSYEQYF. For the CDR3, the DNA is TGTGCCAGCAGCTTAGGGGACAGGGTCTCCTACGAGCAGTACTTC. The rearrangement links TRBV7-8 to TRBJ2-7; 9 bases match TRBD1. The CDR3 has 15 residues. Germline V gene data show CDR1 as SGHVS and CDR2 as FQNEAQ. With V trimmed by 1 base and J by 0 bases, 1 base remained unmatched. The full variable domain, its missing parts supplied by reference TRBV7-8 and TRBJ2-7, is GAGVSQSPRYKVAKRGQDVALRCDPISGHVSLFWYQQALGQGPEFLTYFQNEAQLDKSGLPSDRFFAERPEGSVSTLKIQRTQQEDSAVYLCASSLGDRVSYEQYFGPGTRLTVT.

The CDR3 DNA follows: TGTGCCAGCAGTACTCTTTCGACCGGGACTAGCGGGAGGGGCCATGTAGCGGCACGAGAGACCCAGTACTTC. Its protein product is CASSTLSTGTSGRGHVAARETQYF. This chain joins TRBV28 and TRBJ2-5, with TRBD2 matching 16 bases. The CDR3 contains 24 residues. Germline loops: CDR1 MDHEN, CDR2 SYDVKM. J lost 4 bases, V lost 5 bases, and 28 bases had no gene match.

This clone showed up just once. V gene TRBV4-1 combines with J gene TRBJ2-7, with no clear D. Germline CDR1 is MGHRA and CDR2 is YSYEKL. This CDR3 comprises 16 residues. V was shortened by 6 bases and J by 4 bases, with 22 bases between the two germline ends. CDR3 DNA sequence: TGCGCCAGCAGACAAACATCGGGCGGTTTAATTTACGAGCAGTACTTC. Its translation: CASRQTSGGLIYEQYF.

This chain connects TRBV11-2 to TRBJ2-3; maybe TRBD2 (6 bases). Deletions cut 7 bases from V and 5 bases from J, with 22 bases between. CDR3 length: 16 residues. CDR1 SGHAT and CDR2 FQNNGV come from the germline V gene. This CDR3 is CASTIMWGRREDTQYF. Here the CDR3 DNA reads TGTGCCAGCACCATTATGTGGGGGAGGAGGGAAGATACGCAGTATTTT.

This chain links TRBV15 with TRBJ2-5; D call uncertain. From germline, CDR1 is LNHNV and CDR2 YYDKDF (reference sequence). V was shortened by 1 base and J by 4 bases, with 10 bases between the two germline ends. The CDR3 runs to 14 residues. CDR3 bases: TGTGCCACCAGCAGAGTGGGCCCGTCAGAGACCCAGTACTTC. This encodes CATSRVGPSETQYF.

This clone appeared once. V is TRBV28 and J is TRBJ1-2; D is possibly TRBD1 (5 bases). Deletions cut 6 bases from V and 5 bases from J, with 19 bases between. Germline-derived CDR1 and CDR2 are MDHEN and SYDVKM. There are 15 residues in the CDR3. CDR3 amino acids: CASSARDGAHYGYTF. The DNA for the CDR3 is TGTGCCAGCAGCGCCCGGGACGGCGCCCATTATGGCTACACCTTC.

The chain links TRBV10-3 to TRBJ2-2; D unresolved. The V gene's germline CDR1 is ENHRY and CDR2 SYGVKD. CDR3 length: 13 amino acids. The ends were cut back, 7 bases at V and 7 bases at J, with 13 bases in the middle. In nucleotides, the CDR3 is TGTGCCATCACCGAACAACCCCACGGGGAGCTGTTTTTT. Translating gives CAITEQPHGELFF.

The V call is TRBV28, the J call TRBJ1-2; possible D gene TRBD1, 6 bases. Per germline, CDR1 MDHEN and CDR2 SYDVKM. The CDR3 loop spans 16 amino acids. Trimming pared 1 base from V and 1 base from J, leaving 13 bases between. The CDR3 coding sequence is TGTGCCAGCAGTTTATTTAAACAGGGCCGTAACTATGGCTACACCTTC. Translation: CASSLFKQGRNYGYTF.

This chain connects TRBV4-1 to TRBJ2-3, with 8 bases aligning to TRBD1. This CDR3 is 16 amino acids long. The junction had 4 bases not matched to a gene; V was cut back by 2 bases and J by 0 bases. Per the germline V gene, CDR1 is MGHRA and CDR2 is YSYEKL. CDR3 coding DNA: TGCGCCAGCAGCCAAACCCGGACAGGGAGCACAGATACGCAGTATTTT. It encodes CASSQTRTGSTDTQYF.

The chain is built from TRBV13 and TRBJ2-7, with D possibly called TRBD1 or TRBD2 (6 bases each). The CDR3 is 15 amino acids. Between the trimmed V and J ends, which lost 1 base and 5 bases, there was a span of 15 bases. Germline V gene data show CDR1 as PRHDT and CDR2 as FYEKMQ (reference sequence). Here the CDR3 DNA reads TGTGCCAGCAGCTTAGCTTCGGGAGAGGGGGACGAGCAGTACTTC. As protein: CASSLASGEGDEQYF.

The chain joins TRBV7-6 to TRBJ2-1; tentative D call: TRBD2 (5 bases). The germline V gene encodes CDR1 SGHVS and CDR2 FNYEAQ. V lost 1 base and J 6 bases, leaving 13 bases between the germline ends. The CDR3 extends over 15 amino acids. CDR3 amino acids: CASSLGRGRSNEQFF. In DNA form, the CDR3 reads TGTGCCAGCAGCTTAGGCCGGGGAAGGAGCAATGAGCAGTTCTTC.

Here the CDR3 DNA reads TGTGCCAGCAGTTTCGGGACAGACACCTACGAGCAGTACTTC. Its protein is CASSFGTDTYEQYF. The chain combines TRBV27 with TRBJ2-7; 7 bases align to TRBD1. Germline V CDR1 and CDR2: MNHEY, SMNVEV (reference sequence). The trim removed 3 bases at V and 2 bases at J, leaving 4 bases unmatched. CDR3 length: 14 residues.

This clone occurred once. The V and J genes are TRBV11-3 and TRBJ2-1; D unresolved. Trimming cost V 0 bases and J 0 bases, with 9 bases left between them. The CDR3 totals 16 residues. The germline CDR1 and CDR2 sequences are SGHNT and YENEEA. The CDR3 spells CASSLDPRSSYNEQFF. CDR3 nucleotide sequence: TGTGCCAGCAGCTTAGATCCCCGGAGCTCCTACAATGAGCAGTTCTTC.

This CDR3 is CASSLGTGWSVDTIYF. For the CDR3, the DNA is TGTGCCAGCAGCTTAGGGACAGGCTGGTCGGTTGACACCATATATTTT. The V and J genes are TRBV7-6 and TRBJ1-3, with 7 positions matching TRBD1. Germline CDR1 SGHVS, CDR2 FNYEAQ. The CDR3 consists of 16 residues. The junction had 11 bases not matched to a gene; V was cut back by 1 base and J by 8 bases.